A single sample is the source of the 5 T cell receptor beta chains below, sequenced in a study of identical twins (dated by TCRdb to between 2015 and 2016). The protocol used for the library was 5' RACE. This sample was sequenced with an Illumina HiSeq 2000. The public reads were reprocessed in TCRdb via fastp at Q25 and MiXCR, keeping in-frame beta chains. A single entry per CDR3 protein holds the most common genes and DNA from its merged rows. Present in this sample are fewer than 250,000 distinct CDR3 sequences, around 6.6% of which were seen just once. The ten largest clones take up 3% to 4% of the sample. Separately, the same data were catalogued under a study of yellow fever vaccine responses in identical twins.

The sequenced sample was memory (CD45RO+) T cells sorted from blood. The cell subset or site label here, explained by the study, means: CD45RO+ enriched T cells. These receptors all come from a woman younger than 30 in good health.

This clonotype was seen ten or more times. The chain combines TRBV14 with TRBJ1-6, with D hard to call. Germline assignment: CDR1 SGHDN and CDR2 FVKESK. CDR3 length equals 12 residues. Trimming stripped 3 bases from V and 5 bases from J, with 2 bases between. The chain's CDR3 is CASSHNNSPLHF. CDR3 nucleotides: TGTGCCAGCAGCCATAATAATTCACCCCTCCACTTT.

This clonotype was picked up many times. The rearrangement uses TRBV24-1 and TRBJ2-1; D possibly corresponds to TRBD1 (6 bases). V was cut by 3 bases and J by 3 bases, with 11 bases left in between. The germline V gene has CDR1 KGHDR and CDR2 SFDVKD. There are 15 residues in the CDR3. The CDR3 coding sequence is TGTGCCACCAGTGATCCTTCGACAGGCTACAATGAGCAGTTCTTC. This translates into CATSDPSTGYNEQFF.

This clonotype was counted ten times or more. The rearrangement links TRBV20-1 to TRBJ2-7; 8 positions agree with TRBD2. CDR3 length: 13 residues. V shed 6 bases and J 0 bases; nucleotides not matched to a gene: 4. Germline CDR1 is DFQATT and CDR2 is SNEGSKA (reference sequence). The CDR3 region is CSASGGISYEQYF. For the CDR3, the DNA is TGCAGTGCCTCGGGAGGGATCTCCTACGAGCAGTACTTC.

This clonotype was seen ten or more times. The CDR3 DNA follows: TGTGCCAGCAGCCTCGACAGGGTAGTCGGCTACACCTTC. Amino acid sequence: CASSLDRVVGYTF. The rearrangement uses TRBV4-2 and TRBJ1-2, with 7 bases matching TRBD1. The CDR3 length is 13 residues. Germline CDR1 and CDR2: LGHNA and YNFKEQ. J was trimmed by 8 bases and V by 4 bases; bases with no gene match: 7.

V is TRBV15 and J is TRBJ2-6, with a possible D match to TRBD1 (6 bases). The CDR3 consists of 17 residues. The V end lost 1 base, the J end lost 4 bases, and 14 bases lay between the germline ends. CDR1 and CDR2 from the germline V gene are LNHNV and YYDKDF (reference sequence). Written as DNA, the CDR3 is TGTGCCACCAGCAGAGGGACAGACCTCTTCGGGGCCAACGTCCTGACTTTC. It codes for CATSRGTDLFGANVLTF.